Below are 27 T cell receptor beta chains sequenced from a single sample in a study of technical replicates of blood from a handful of donors. Using immunoSEQ multiplex PCR, the repertoire was profiled, and TCRdb retains in-frame clones only, with some absent. The data hold some 71,000 clones, with approximately 97% observed a single time. Sequencing input: T cells isolated from PBMCs. The receptors were gathered from a human donor in good health.

This sequence joins TRBV18 and TRBJ2-7; 7 bases line up with TRBD1. The CDR3 spans 12 residues. Germline assignment: CDR1 KGHSH and CDR2 LQKENI. The ends lost 3 bases at V and 4 bases at J; junction bases unmatched: 0. The CDR3 coding sequence is TGTGCCAGCTCACCGGACAGGTACGAGCAGTACTTC. It encodes CASSPDRYEQYF.

The chain is built from TRBV15 and TRBJ2-1; 7 bases align to TRBD2. The CDR3 sequence is 17 residues long. V shed 1 base, J shed 9 bases, and the junction held 15 bases outside the gene matches. CDR1 is LNHNV and CDR2 is YYDKDF in the germline V gene (reference sequence). The CDR3 region is CATSRVRREGKGGEQFF. CDR3 nucleotides: TGTGCCACCAGCAGAGTTCGGAGGGAGGGTAAGGGCGGTGAGCAGTTCTTC.

This chain connects TRBV27 to TRBJ2-1; TRBD2 aligns across 14 bases. Looked up from germline, CDR1 is MNHEY and CDR2 is SMNVEV (reference sequence). With 3 bases clipped from V and 7 bases from J, the junction kept 5 bases outside the gene matches. The CDR3 length is 16 residues. CDR3 protein: CASSFWGLAGVNEQFF. The CDR3 nucleotides are TGTGCCAGCAGTTTTTGGGGACTAGCGGGAGTGAATGAGCAGTTCTTC.

The gene calls are TRBV6-1 and TRBJ2-7; D is perhaps TRBD1 (5 bases). Deletions cut 2 bases from V and 0 bases from J, with 14 bases between. CDR1 is MNHNS, CDR2 SASEGT, per germline. The CDR3 loop spans 16 amino acids. CDR3 sequence (DNA): TGTGCCAGCAGTGAAATTGGTTGGGGCAGCTCCTACGAGCAGTACTTC. It translates to CASSEIGWGSSYEQYF.

The rearrangement uses TRBV5-6 and TRBJ1-2; D possibly corresponds to TRBD1 (6 bases). Germline V lookup: CDR1 SGHDT, CDR2 YYEEEE. V lost 6 bases and J 6 bases, leaving 27 bases between the germline ends. The CDR3 contains 17 residues. The CDR3 loop reads CASINEPGTTNHDGYTF. CDR3 sequence (DNA): TGTGCCAGCATTAATGAGCCCGGGACAACTAATCACGATGGCTACACCTTC. Filled out from reference TRBV5-6 and TRBJ1-2, the complete variable domain reads DAGVTQSPTHLIKTRGQQVTLRCSPKSGHDTVSWYQQALGQGPQFIFQYYEEEERQRGNFPDRFSGHQFPNYSSELNVNALLLGDSALYLCASINEPGTTNHDGYTFGSGTRLTVV.

The gene calls are TRBV7-3 and TRBJ1-1; the D gene is possibly TRBD1 (5 bases). V was pared by 5 bases and J by 1 base, with 8 bases between. Germline V CDR1 and CDR2: SGHTA, FQGTGA. The CDR3 spans 13 residues. CDR3 residues: CASSQTENTEAFF. The CDR3 region has the DNA TGTGCCAGCAGCCAGACAGAGAACACTGAAGCTTTCTTT.

The gene calls are TRBV19 and TRBJ1-1; weak D call: TRBD1 (5 bases). Germline-derived CDR1 and CDR2 are LNHDA and SQIVND (reference sequence). Trimming removed 6 bases at V and 0 bases at J, with 11 bases between. This CDR3 contains 14 residues. CDR3 sequence (DNA): TGTGCCAGTAGCCTCACGGGGGTGAACACTGAAGCTTTCTTT. Protein: CASSLTGVNTEAFF.

V and J are TRBV6-1 and TRBJ1-1, with 7 nucleotides matching TRBD1. Germline V gene sequence: CDR1 MNHNS, CDR2 SASEGT. The CDR3 consists of 15 residues. Unmatched junction bases numbered 10, after V lost 2 bases and J lost 7 bases. CDR3 sequence (DNA): TGTGCCAGCAGTGAAATCAGGGGGACCAGGAGTGAAGCTTTCTTT. It is translated as CASSEIRGTRSEAFF.

V usage is TRBV10-3 and J usage is TRBJ1-2, with D unclear. Germline V CDR1 and CDR2: ENHRY, SYGVKD. V dropped 0 bases and J dropped 1 base, with 6 bases sitting between them. CDR3 length: 14 residues. The CDR3 DNA reads TGTGCCATCAGTGAGTCTACAAATAACTATGGCTACACCTTC. Its protein product is CAISESTNNYGYTF.

CDR3 nucleotides: TGTGCCAGCCTCGACAGAGCGAACACCGGGGAGCTGTTTTTT. It yields the protein CASLDRANTGELFF. The chain joins TRBV6-5 to TRBJ2-2; D might be TRBD1 (5 bases). This CDR3 has 14 residues. CDR1 is MNHEY, CDR2 SVGAGI, per germline. Between the trimmed V and J ends, which lost 8 bases and 0 bases, there was a span of 10 bases.

The rearrangement joins TRBV5-6 to TRBJ1-3; 7 bases align to TRBD1. This CDR3 spans 14 amino acids. J was trimmed by 0 bases and V by 4 bases; bases with no gene match: 1. CDR1 and CDR2 from the germline V gene are SGHDT and YYEEEE. The CDR3 loop is CASSTGVSGNTIYF. CDR3 in DNA: TGTGCCAGCAGCACAGGGGTCTCTGGAAACACCATATATTTT. Filled out from reference TRBV5-6 and TRBJ1-3, the complete variable domain reads DAGVTQSPTHLIKTRGQQVTLRCSPKSGHDTVSWYQQALGQGPQFIFQYYEEEERQRGNFPDRFSGHQFPNYSSELNVNALLLGDSALYLCASSTGVSGNTIYFGEGSWLTVV.

The rearrangement uses TRBV29-1 and TRBJ2-1; 11 bases are shared with TRBD2. Germline V gives CDR1 SQVTM, CDR2 ANQGSEA. The V and J ends lost 6 bases and 13 bases, in that order; junction bases with no gene match: 11. The CDR3 runs to 13 residues. CDR3 in amino acids: CSVGPRLAGIQFF. The CDR3 DNA sequence: TGCAGCGTGGGGCCTAGACTAGCGGGAATACAGTTCTTC.

The chain recombines TRBV6-6 with TRBJ2-7, with unresolved D. The CDR3 runs 11 residues. Germline-derived CDR1 and CDR2 are MNHNY and SVGAGI (reference sequence). V was clipped by 2 bases and J by 6 bases, with 5 bases between them. CDR3 DNA: TGTGCCAGCAGTTACGGCCGCGAGCAGTACTTC. It specifies CASSYGREQYF.

Remarks on this clone: A junction boundary mismatches the germline segment, possibly from a read error. The DNA for the CDR3 is TGTGCCAGCAGTGAAGCCACAGGGGGCGAAACTCATGAAAAACTGTTTTTT. It encodes CASSEATGGETHEKLFF. V gene TRBV2 combines with J gene TRBJ1-4, with 9 bases identical to TRBD1. The CDR3 totals 17 residues. Germline-derived CDR1 and CDR2 are SNHLY and FYNNEI.

The chain employs TRBV4-2 and TRBJ2-5; 9 bases agree with TRBD2. The germline gives CDR1 LGHNA, CDR2 YNFKEQ. The CDR3 sequence is 17 residues long. Trimming removed 0 bases from V and 3 bases from J; junction bases left unmatched: 8. The CDR3, as DNA: TGTGCCAGCAGCCAAGAGCACCGAGCGGGGGGTGAAGAGACCCAGTACTTC. Its translation: CASSQEHRAGGEETQYF.

J is TRBJ1-4 and V is TRBV30; D unclear. The CDR3 contains 16 residues. Deletions cut 0 bases from V and 8 bases from J, with 19 bases between. From germline, CDR1 is GTSNPN and CDR2 SVGIG (reference sequence). The CDR3 protein is CAWSVLGRTFREKLFF. The CDR3 DNA follows: TGTGCCTGGAGTGTACTAGGCAGAACCTTTCGGGAAAAACTGTTTTTT.

The chain employs TRBV19 and TRBJ1-1; D is uncertain. Germline assignment: CDR1 LNHDA and CDR2 SQIVND (reference sequence). The CDR3 runs 13 residues. The V end lost 6 bases, the J end lost 4 bases, and 12 bases lay between the germline ends. The CDR3 coding sequence is TGTGCCAGTAGCCGACAAGGAGGCACTGAAGCTTTCTTT. It specifies CASSRQGGTEAFF.

V and J are TRBV28 and TRBJ1-1; D gene ambiguous. Germline V gene sequence: CDR1 MDHEN, CDR2 SYDVKM. This CDR3 comprises 13 residues. Trimming cost V 7 bases and J 0 bases, with 9 bases left between them. Here the CDR3 reads CASIEIMNTEAFF. The CDR3 region has the DNA TGTGCCAGCATTGAGATCATGAACACTGAAGCTTTCTTT.

The genes are TRBV4-1 and TRBJ2-7; D possibly corresponds to TRBD2 (6 bases). Germline lookup yields CDR1 MGHRA and CDR2 YSYEKL. The CDR3 runs to 14 residues. The V end lost 3 bases, the J end lost 2 bases, and 11 bases lay between the germline ends. The CDR3 region has the DNA TGCGCCAGCAGCCAGCAGGAGGGTCCCTACGAGCAGTACTTC. Its protein product is CASSQQEGPYEQYF.

The chain carries TRBV29-1 and TRBJ2-5; 9 nucleotides agree with TRBD2. The CDR3 has 14 amino acids. The germline V gene encodes CDR1 SQVTM and CDR2 ANQGSEA. The V gene end was trimmed by 7 bases and the J gene end by 4 bases; junction bases not matched to a gene: 10. In DNA form, the CDR3 reads TGCAGCGCCGAGCGGGGGGCTGGAGCAGAGACCCAGTACTTC. The encoded protein is CSAERGAGAETQYF.

The chain employs TRBV7-9 and TRBJ1-1, with a weak D call TRBD1 (6 bases). With 1 base removed from V and 1 base from J, the gap between germline ends came to 13 bases. The CDR3 length is 16 residues. CDR1 SEHNR and CDR2 FQNEAQ come from the germline V gene (reference sequence). DNA of the CDR3: TGTGCCAGCAGCTTAGTTGGGGGCGGTGAGAACACTGAAGCTTTCTTT. This sequence encodes CASSLVGGGENTEAFF.

V and J are TRBV9 and TRBJ1-1; D unresolved. CDR1 and CDR2 from the germline V gene are SGDLS and YYNGEE. CDR3 length equals 12 residues. Between the trimmed V and J ends, which lost 0 bases and 5 bases, there was a span of 5 bases. The CDR3 DNA follows: TGTGCCAGCAGCGTAGTAACAACTGAAGCTTTCTTT. Amino acids: CASSVVTTEAFF.

Comments on this clone: Other DNA sequences of this sample code for an identical CDR3. The chain uses TRBV4-1 and TRBJ1-1; D gene unclear. V dropped 2 bases and J dropped 2 bases, with 6 bases sitting between them. Germline CDR1 is MGHRA and CDR2 is YSYEKL. This CDR3 comprises 13 residues. In DNA, the CDR3 is TGCGCCAGCAGCCAAACGGGAAACACTGAAGCTTTCTTT. Protein: CASSQTGNTEAFF.

J is TRBJ2-1 and V is TRBV2; 12 nucleotides line up with TRBD2. The V gene's germline CDR1 is SNHLY and CDR2 FYNNEI. The CDR3 is made up of 14 amino acids. The V segment lost 8 bases and the J segment 4 bases; nucleotides outside the gene matches: 3. The CDR3 sequence is CASPTSGRYNEQFF. DNA for the CDR3: TGTGCCAGCCCCACTAGCGGGAGGTACAATGAGCAGTTCTTC.

The V and J genes are TRBV7-9 and TRBJ1-5; the match to TRBD1 covers 8 bases. V lost 1 base and J lost 4; bases outside the gene matches: 3. Per the germline V gene, CDR1 is SEHNR and CDR2 is FQNEAQ (reference sequence). The CDR3 is made up of 15 amino acids. The CDR3 coding sequence is TGTGCCAGCAGCTTAGGAGGGACAGGTAATCAGCCCCAGCATTTT. As protein: CASSLGGTGNQPQHF.

The chain couples TRBV5-1 to TRBJ2-5; the match to TRBD2 covers 10 bases. The trim removed 1 base at V and 0 bases at J, leaving 0 bases unmatched. The germline V gene has CDR1 SGHRS and CDR2 YFSETQ. This CDR3 region has 15 residues. The CDR3 DNA is TGCGCCAGCAGCTTGCTAGCGGGGGACCAAGAGACCCAGTACTTC. Protein sequence: CASSLLAGDQETQYF.

The rearrangement links TRBV6-1 to TRBJ2-5; 7 nucleotides line up with TRBD2. After removal of 7 bases from V and 2 bases from J, the junction contained 10 bases not matched to a gene. There are 15 residues in the CDR3. Germline V lookup: CDR1 MNHNS, CDR2 SASEGT. CDR3 protein: CASTPFPGLQETQYF. As DNA, the CDR3 is TGTGCCAGCACCCCATTCCCGGGACTACAAGAGACCCAGTACTTC.